Listed here are 29 T cell receptor beta chains from one sample, sequenced in a study of response to subunit inactivated influenza vaccine. TCRdb called the RT-PCR reads again in MiXCR, with one record for every CDR3 protein. The table includes roughly 540,000 distinct CDR3 sequences, 20% to 25% detected once. The data also belong to a second study, concerning T cells expressing NK-cell markers. That report notes: UMI-tagged 5'RACE template switching yielded the TCR beta cDNA.

The sequenced sample was CD4+ T cells sorted from PBMCs, obtained less than 13 days after vaccination. Receptors were obtained from a man between 50 and 59 years old who received an inactivated influenza vaccine.

The V gene is TRBV28, the J gene TRBJ2-7; D is undetermined. The CDR3 has 12 residues. V lost 9 bases, J lost 0 bases, and 9 bases lay in between. Germline V CDR1 and CDR2: MDHEN, SYDVKM. CDR3 in amino acids: CASAAISYEQYF. In nucleotides, the CDR3 is TGTGCCAGTGCGGCGATCTCCTACGAGCAGTACTTC.

The chain couples TRBV3-1 to TRBJ2-5; 10 bases line up with TRBD2. V gave up 4 bases and J gave up 1 base; unmatched junction bases: 6. The CDR3 consists of 16 residues. Germline assignment: CDR1 LGHDT and CDR2 YNNKEL (reference sequence). The CDR3 spells CASSPGLAASQETQYF. CDR3 in DNA: TGTGCCAGCAGCCCCGGACTAGCGGCTAGCCAAGAGACCCAGTACTTC.

The V call is TRBV5-1, the J call TRBJ2-1; 10 bases align to TRBD2. This CDR3 comprises 15 residues. CDR1 and CDR2 from the germline V gene are SGHRS and YFSETQ. V shed 2 bases, J shed 5 bases, and the junction held 4 bases outside the gene matches. CDR3 residues: CASSLLAGSHNEQFF. The CDR3 region has the DNA TGCGCCAGCAGCTTACTAGCGGGGAGCCACAATGAGCAGTTCTTC. Full variable domain (missing parts from reference TRBV5-1 and TRBJ2-1): KAGVTQTPRYLIKTRGQQVTLSCSPISGHRSVSWYQQTPGQGLQFLFEYFSETQRNKGNFPGRFSGRQFSNSRSEMNVSTLELGDSALYLCASSLLAGSHNEQFFGPGTRLTVL.

The genes are TRBV10-3 and TRBJ1-1; D ambiguous. Between the trimmed V and J ends, which lost 4 bases and 5 bases, there was a span of 11 bases. This CDR3 is built from 13 residues. Germline CDR1 is ENHRY and CDR2 is SYGVKD. The CDR3 DNA reads as TGTGCCATCAGTGGCACTCTGGGTACTGAAGCTTTCTTT. It specifies CAISGTLGTEAFF.

The chain recombines TRBV5-6 with TRBJ2-1, with a tentative D call TRBD2 (6 bases). This CDR3 is 12 amino acids long. Deletions cut 4 bases from V and 13 bases from J, with 15 bases between. Germline CDR1 SGHDT, CDR2 YYEEEE. The CDR3 protein is CASSRDSRQQFF. For the CDR3, the DNA is TGTGCCAGCAGCAGGGACTCGCGGCAACAGTTCTTC. The complete variable domain, with remaining parts taken from reference TRBV5-6 and TRBJ2-1, reads DAGVTQSPTHLIKTRGQQVTLRCSPKSGHDTVSWYQQALGQGPQFIFQYYEEEERQRGNFPDRFSGHQFPNYSSELNVNALLLGDSALYLCASSRDSRQQFFGPGTRLTVL.

J is TRBJ2-3 and V is TRBV6-4; no clear D gene. Germline V gene lookup returns CDR1 MRHNA and CDR2 SNTAGT. The CDR3 sequence is 14 residues long. V shed 6 bases and J shed 2 bases, with 12 bases lying between them. CDR3 nucleotides: TGTGCCAGCAGAGCCCGCGCGACCACAGATACGCAGTATTTT. Its protein product is CASRARATTDTQYF.

In this sample, this clonotype turned up a few times. The chain couples TRBV7-2 to TRBJ2-7; D gene ambiguous. The CDR3 runs 14 residues. Germline V gene data show CDR1 as SGHTA and CDR2 as FQGNSA. The germline V and J ends were trimmed by 6 bases and 2 bases, with 14 bases remaining between them. CDR3 DNA: TGTGCCAGCAGTCAGACACTAAGAGCCTACGAGCAGTACTTC. Encoded protein: CASSQTLRAYEQYF.

This clonotype was detected a few times. The chain carries TRBV6-5 and TRBJ2-1, with D perhaps being TRBD1 or TRBD2 (6 bases each). Deletions cut 0 bases from V and 9 bases from J, with 27 bases between. Germline loops: CDR1 MNHEY, CDR2 SVGAGI. This CDR3 comprises 19 residues. The CDR3 here is CASSYSRGSFAGQQGEQFF. CDR3 DNA sequence: TGTGCCAGCAGTTACTCGAGGGGCTCTTTTGCGGGACAACAGGGTGAGCAGTTCTTC.

In its sample, this clonotype was seen once. CDR3 amino acids: CASSQDPQGYSDTQYF. CDR3 bases: TGTGCCAGCAGCCAAGATCCGCAGGGTTATTCAGATACGCAGTATTTT. J is TRBJ2-3 and V is TRBV4-2, with TRBD1 as a possible D gene (5 bases). Trimming stripped 0 bases from V and 4 bases from J, with 14 bases between. The CDR3 is 16 residues long. Germline CDR1 is LGHNA and CDR2 is YNFKEQ.

CDR3 sequence: CASSQIPRGSPLHF. CDR3 in DNA: TGTGCCAGCAGCCAAATCCCCCGGGGCTCACCCCTCCACTTT. The chain is built from TRBV11-2 and TRBJ1-6; D possibly corresponds to TRBD1 (5 bases). In germline, CDR1 is SGHAT, CDR2 FQNNGV. The CDR3 is 14 amino acids. Trimming shortened V by 5 bases and J by 10 bases, and 15 bases separated the two germline ends.

The chain recombines TRBV28 with TRBJ2-5; tentative D call: TRBD2 (6 bases). The germline CDR1 and CDR2 sequences are MDHEN and SYDVKM. Trimming left V 3 bases short and J 1 base short, with 12 bases between. This CDR3 comprises 15 residues. This CDR3 is CASSFSGLSQETQYF. The CDR3 bases are TGTGCCAGCAGTTTTTCGGGACTTTCCCAAGAGACCCAGTACTTC.

This chain joins TRBV12-3 or TRBV12-4 and TRBJ2-2; 10 nucleotides align to TRBD2. The V and J ends lost 2 bases and 6 bases, in that order; junction bases with no gene match: 12. This CDR3 has 18 residues. This CDR3 is CASSLSSGSGRAAGELFF. The CDR3 region has the DNA TGTGCCAGCAGTTTAAGCAGCGGGAGCGGGAGGGCCGCCGGGGAGCTGTTTTTT.

There are many counts of this clonotype. The J gene is TRBJ2-1, the V gene TRBV6-2 or TRBV6-3, with D maybe TRBD2 (6 bases). The CDR3 extends over 16 amino acids. Germline CDR1 MNHEY, CDR2 SVGEGT. Trimming pared 1 base from V and 6 bases from J, leaving 16 bases between. The CDR3, as DNA: TGTGCCAGCAGTTACTTCGGCGGGGCGTTGAGCAATGAGCAGTTCTTC. Amino acid sequence: CASSYFGGALSNEQFF.

This clonotype has a count of ten or more. The gene calls are TRBV14 and TRBJ2-7; possible D gene TRBD2, 5 bases. The CDR3 runs to 15 residues. Germline V lookup: CDR1 SGHDN, CDR2 FVKESK. V lost 4 bases to trimming and J lost 3 bases, with 16 bases between them. CDR3 in amino acids: CASSRSPALGYEQYF. In DNA, the CDR3 is TGTGCCAGCAGCCGCTCCCCGGCACTAGGCTACGAGCAGTACTTC.

The chain recombines TRBV7-2 with TRBJ1-2; D gene unclear. The CDR3 runs to 14 residues. V shed 2 bases and J shed 4 bases, with 11 bases lying between them. Germline V lookup: CDR1 SGHTA, CDR2 FQGNSA. CDR3 bases: TGTGCCAGCAGCTTAACCCGCAAGGTCTATGGCTACACCTTC. Residues: CASSLTRKVYGYTF. Looking up the rest from reference TRBV7-2 and TRBJ1-2 gives the full variable domain: GAGVSQSPSNKVTEKGKDVELRCDPISGHTALYWYRQSLGQGLEFLIYFQGNSAPDKSGLPSDRFSAERTGGSVSTLTIQRTQQEDSAVYLCASSLTRKVYGYTFGSGTRLTVV.

Worth noting for this clonotype: At one end, the junction sequence differs from germline, possibly due to a read error. The genes are TRBV12-3 or TRBV12-4 and TRBJ2-2; no reliable D call. The CDR3 loop spans 15 amino acids. CDR3 amino acids: CDSSLREPNTGELFF. CDR3 nucleotides: TGTGACAGCAGTTTAAGAGAGCCGAACACCGGGGAGCTGTTTTTT.

The chain couples TRBV7-9 to TRBJ2-1; possible D gene TRBD2, 5 bases. Trimming shortened V by 5 bases and J by 10 bases, and 18 bases separated the two germline ends. Germline-derived CDR1 and CDR2 are SEHNR and FQNEAQ (reference sequence). The CDR3 totals 14 residues. The CDR3 reads CASSRDIRGYEQFF. The CDR3 DNA reads as TGTGCCAGCAGCCGAGACATACGGGGTTACGAGCAGTTCTTC.

This clonotype has only a few counts. V is TRBV20-1 and J is TRBJ2-1; TRBD1 is a possible D gene (5 bases). The V end was cut by 0 bases, the J end by 8 bases, with 14 bases between. The germline gives CDR1 DFQATT, CDR2 SNEGSKA (reference sequence). This CDR3 region has 14 residues. The CDR3 DNA sequence: TGCAGTGCTAGAGATCCCAGCAGGGTAGATGAGCAGTTCTTC. Translation gives CSARDPSRVDEQFF.

This clonotype was counted only a few times. DNA for the CDR3: TGTGCCAGCAGCTTAGACGACAGGGCGGAGACCCAGTACTTC. This codes for CASSLDDRAETQYF. The chain is built from TRBV7-6 and TRBJ2-5, with TRBD1 matching 7 bases. Trimming removed 1 base from V and 5 bases from J; junction bases left unmatched: 4. This CDR3 is built from 14 residues. The germline gives CDR1 SGHVS, CDR2 FNYEAQ.

The chain recombines TRBV28 with TRBJ2-7; 10 bases align to TRBD1. Germline CDR1 is MDHEN and CDR2 is SYDVKM. Germline trimming cut 6 bases from V and 2 bases from J; bases unmatched to any gene: 7. CDR3 length: 15 amino acids. The CDR3 protein is CASSQIDRGPYEQYF. CDR3 nucleotide sequence: TGTGCCAGCAGCCAGATAGACAGGGGGCCCTACGAGCAGTACTTC.

The chain has TRBV12-3 or TRBV12-4 and TRBJ1-4; a possible D gene is TRBD1 (5 bases). V lost 5 bases and J lost 1, with 14 bases in between. This CDR3 contains 16 residues. CDR3 sequence (DNA): TGTGCCAGCAGTGTGGGACTGCGGGGAACTAATGAAAAACTGTTTTTT. Translation: CASSVGLRGTNEKLFF.

The chain carries TRBV28 and TRBJ2-1, with D tentatively TRBD1 (6 bases). Deletions cut 9 bases from V and 0 bases from J, with 12 bases between. This CDR3 spans 14 amino acids. CDR1 MDHEN and CDR2 SYDVKM come from the germline V gene. The CDR3 DNA follows: TGTGCCAGTAGGGGGTCGAGCTCCTACAATGAGCAGTTCTTC. Its translation is CASRGSSSYNEQFF.

The V gene is TRBV6-1, the J gene TRBJ1-1; 7 nucleotides line up with TRBD1. This CDR3 has 14 residues. Germline-derived CDR1 and CDR2 are MNHNS and SASEGT. Trimming cost V 6 bases and J 3 bases; bases outside gene matches: 7. The CDR3 sequence is CASSLGTADTEAFF. The CDR3 DNA reads TGTGCCAGCAGCCTCGGGACAGCAGACACTGAAGCTTTCTTT.

This clonotype occurred a few times. The chain carries TRBV5-5 and TRBJ2-1; D is unclear. This CDR3 has 12 residues. V was trimmed by 0 bases and J by 7 bases, leaving 5 bases between them. The germline gives CDR1 SGHKS, CDR2 YYEKEE (reference sequence). This CDR3 is CASSLEVNEQFF. The CDR3 nucleotides are TGTGCCAGCAGCTTGGAGGTAAATGAGCAGTTCTTC. The full variable domain, its missing parts supplied by reference TRBV5-5 and TRBJ2-1, is DAGVTQSPTHLIKTRGQQVTLRCSPISGHKSVSWYQQVLGQGPQFIFQYYEKEERGRGNFPDRFSARQFPNYSSELNVNALLLGDSALYLCASSLEVNEQFFGPGTRLTVL.

This chain uses TRBV3-1 with TRBJ2-6; D remains unclear. The CDR3 runs 15 residues. V was trimmed by 5 bases and J by 2 bases, leaving 10 bases between them. The germline V gene encodes CDR1 LGHDT and CDR2 YNNKEL (reference sequence). CDR3 amino acids: CASSSVPAGANVLTF. CDR3 in DNA: TGTGCCAGCAGCTCTGTCCCTGCTGGGGCCAACGTCCTGACTTTC.

The chain couples TRBV18 to TRBJ2-1; 8 nucleotides line up with TRBD2. The CDR3 is made up of 16 amino acids. With 6 bases clipped from V and 2 bases from J, the junction kept 9 bases outside the gene matches. Germline loops: CDR1 KGHSH, CDR2 LQKENI. CDR3 loop: CASSQTDGGAYNEQFF. DNA of the CDR3: TGTGCCAGCTCCCAAACTGACGGGGGGGCCTACAATGAGCAGTTCTTC.

The rearrangement links TRBV12-3 or TRBV12-4 to TRBJ2-5; D tentatively reads TRBD1 or TRBD2 (5 bases each). The length of the CDR3 is 13 residues. Trimming cost V 6 bases and J 6 bases, with 14 bases left between them. CDR3 DNA sequence: TGTGCCAGCAGCGAGGGGTATGTGAAGACCCAGTACTTC. Amino acid sequence: CASSEGYVKTQYF.

This CDR3 is CASSQAGGQTGELFF. The CDR3 region has the DNA TGTGCCAGCAGCCAAGCAGGGGGGCAGACCGGGGAGCTGTTTTTT. This chain uses TRBV3-1 with TRBJ2-2, with D possibly being TRBD1 (7 bases). Germline CDR1 and CDR2: LGHDT and YNNKEL (reference sequence). This CDR3 is built from 15 residues. The germline V and J ends were trimmed by 1 base and 5 bases, with 11 bases remaining between them.

The chain has TRBV12-3 or TRBV12-4 and TRBJ2-3; D possibly corresponds to TRBD1 (6 bases). The germline V and J ends were trimmed by 5 bases and 4 bases, with 19 bases remaining between them. The CDR3 extends over 16 amino acids. CDR3 nucleotide sequence: TGTGCCAGCAGTCCCCTCGGAAGAAAGGGGGCAGATACGCAGTATTTT. Residues: CASSPLGRKGADTQYF.